One and the same sample provided the 11 T cell receptor beta chains below, sequenced in a study of Tregs in tolerant kidney transplant recipients. The protocol was immunoSEQ multiplex PCR, while the TCRdb copy is restricted to in-frame clones and leaves out a portion. Of some 65,000 clones detected, roughly 89% appear once; the ten largest clones hold 4.5% to 5.5%. Sequenced sample: CD4+ T cells from blood. The receptors come from a human donor in good health.

Only one count was recorded for this clone. This chain uses TRBV6-6 with TRBJ1-1; TRBD1 might be the D (5 bases). In germline, CDR1 is MNHNY, CDR2 SVGAGI (reference sequence). Trimming removed 0 bases at V and 5 bases at J, with 13 bases between. The CDR3 totals 15 residues. CDR3 amino acids: CASSYSRGGVTEAFF. The DNA for the CDR3 is TGTGCCAGCAGTTACTCGAGGGGAGGGGTAACTGAAGCTTTCTTT.

J is TRBJ2-1 and V is TRBV18; 16 bases align to TRBD2. Germline CDR1 and CDR2: KGHSH and LQKENI. V shed 0 bases, J shed 9 bases, and the junction held 2 bases outside the gene matches. The CDR3 has 16 residues. CDR3 nucleotides: TGTGCCAGCTCACCACCGGGACTAGCGGGAGGGGGTGAGCAGTTCTTC. The encoded protein is CASSPPGLAGGGEQFF.

The chain carries TRBV30 and TRBJ2-7; 8 bases align to TRBD1. Germline V CDR1 and CDR2: GTSNPN, SVGIG (reference sequence). The V gene end was trimmed by 5 bases and the J gene end by 4 bases; junction bases not matched to a gene: 4. The CDR3 spans 12 residues. The DNA of the CDR3 is TGTGCCTGGCAAAACAGGGGGTACGAGCAGTACTTC. Residues: CAWQNRGYEQYF.

The chain couples TRBV19 to TRBJ2-3, with TRBD1 matching over 7 bases. CDR3 length: 15 amino acids. V shed 5 bases and J 0 bases; nucleotides not matched to a gene: 5. Germline loops: CDR1 LNHDA, CDR2 SQIVND (reference sequence). The CDR3 DNA follows: TGTGCCAGTAGTCCGAGACAGGGTAGCACAGATACGCAGTATTTT. It translates to CASSPRQGSTDTQYF.

This clone was detected only once. This chain uses TRBV18 with TRBJ2-3; TRBD2 aligns across 13 bases. Germline CDR1 KGHSH, CDR2 LQKENI. The CDR3 is 19 residues long. The V segment lost 3 bases and the J segment 6 bases; nucleotides outside the gene matches: 15. CDR3 nucleotide sequence: TGTGCCAGCTCACCCCCCCCGGGACTAGCGGGGTCCTCGGGCGATACGCAGTATTTT. Protein product: CASSPPPGLAGSSGDTQYF. The entire variable domain, with the rest obtained from reference TRBV18 and TRBJ2-3, is as follows: NAGVMQNPRHLVRRRGQEARLRCSPMKGHSHVYWYRQLPEEGLKFMVYLQKENIIDESGMPKERFSAEFPKEGPSILRIQQVVRGDSAAYFCASSPPPGLAGSSGDTQYFGPGTRLTVL.

The sample holds one count of this clone. CDR3 amino acids: CASSGVRGTDTQYF. CDR3 DNA: TGTGCCAGCAGTGGGGTCCGGGGCACAGATACGCAGTATTTT. The rearrangement links TRBV6-1 to TRBJ2-3; D ambiguous. V lost 4 bases and J 1 base, leaving 9 bases between the germline ends. The CDR3 totals 14 residues. From germline, CDR1 is MNHNS and CDR2 SASEGT.

This clone was found once. The V gene is TRBV18, the J gene TRBJ2-6, with a weak D call TRBD1 (5 bases). The CDR3 spans 17 residues. With 5 bases removed from V and 1 base from J, the gap between germline ends came to 15 bases. Per the germline V gene, CDR1 is KGHSH and CDR2 is LQKENI. The CDR3 spells CASSSTVLGSGANVLTF. CDR3 nucleotide sequence: TGTGCCAGCTCATCGACAGTTCTAGGTTCTGGGGCCAACGTCCTGACTTTC.

The chain recombines TRBV29-1 with TRBJ2-5; 7 bases are a match to TRBD2. Germline V gene lookup returns CDR1 SQVTM and CDR2 ANQGSEA. J was trimmed by 5 bases and V by 7 bases; bases with no gene match: 7. The CDR3 totals 12 residues. The CDR3 spells CSAADGGETQYF. The DNA for the CDR3 is TGCAGCGCAGCTGACGGGGGGGAGACCCAGTACTTC.

The chain joins TRBV6-5 to TRBJ2-7; 12 nucleotides line up with TRBD2. Germline V gene sequence: CDR1 MNHEY, CDR2 SVGAGI. The V segment lost 2 bases and the J segment 6 bases; nucleotides outside the gene matches: 5. The CDR3 runs 15 residues. DNA of the CDR3: TGTGCCAGCAGTTACGATCTAGCGGGGGGGGCCGAGCAGTACTTC. It translates to CASSYDLAGGAEQYF.

This clone was picked up one time. The CDR3 DNA reads as TGTGCCAGCAGCTTAGGTGCGTATAATGAGCAGTTCTTC. Protein product: CASSLGAYNEQFF. The rearrangement uses TRBV7-2 and TRBJ2-1; no firm D call. The CDR3 is made up of 13 amino acids. Germline-derived CDR1 and CDR2 are SGHTA and FQGNSA. V lost 1 base and J lost 7, with 8 bases in between.

The chain employs TRBV5-1 and TRBJ2-1; D may match TRBD1 or TRBD2 (5 bases each). CDR3 size: 13 residues. Germline V gene data show CDR1 as SGHRS and CDR2 as YFSETQ. With 4 bases removed from V and 10 bases from J, the gap between germline ends came to 15 bases. The CDR3 DNA follows: TGCGCCAGCAGCCCGGGACGGTCAAGGGAGCAGTTCTTC. Translated: CASSPGRSREQFF.